These 24 T cell receptor beta chains were all obtained from the same sample, sequenced in a study of blood T cell repertoires in COVID-19. Assay used: immunoSEQ multiplex PCR; TCRdb lists only in-frame clones, some missing. The sample has about 310,000 clones; approximately 91% are singletons. Sequenced: PBMCs or T cells enriched from blood (not recorded which). The origin of the receptors is a woman aged 40 to 49 who had recovered from COVID-19.

CDR3 DNA: TGTGCCAGTAAACGGGGAGGCGTCTCCTACGAGCAGTACTTC. This translates into CASKRGGVSYEQYF. This chain connects TRBV19 to TRBJ2-7, with a possible D match to TRBD2 (6 bases). The CDR3 covers 14 residues. The germline CDR1 and CDR2 sequences are LNHDA and SQIVND (reference sequence). Trimming left V 7 bases short and J 0 bases short, with 13 bases between.

The chain links TRBV24-1 to TRBJ1-2; D might be TRBD1 (6 bases). Germline lookup yields CDR1 KGHDR and CDR2 SFDVKD. The CDR3 is made up of 13 amino acids. With 3 bases removed from V and 8 bases from J, the gap between germline ends came to 12 bases. The CDR3 protein is CATSDVGQIGYTF. The DNA for the CDR3 is TGTGCCACCAGTGATGTCGGACAGATCGGCTACACCTTC.

This chain connects TRBV19 to TRBJ1-5; 8 bases align to TRBD1. From germline, CDR1 is LNHDA and CDR2 SQIVND (reference sequence). V gave up 6 bases and J gave up 6 bases; unmatched junction bases: 16. This CDR3 has 17 residues. The CDR3 protein is CASRNRGATGVPQPQHF. CDR3 bases: TGTGCCAGTAGAAACCGTGGTGCGACAGGGGTGCCTCAGCCCCAGCATTTT.

J is TRBJ2-7 and V is TRBV30; TRBD2 matches 13 bases. V lost 0 bases and J lost 7; bases outside the gene matches: 6. This CDR3 region has 15 residues. The germline CDR1 and CDR2 sequences are GTSNPN and SVGIG (reference sequence). This CDR3 reads CAWSVLLAGGNEQYF. The CDR3, as DNA: TGTGCCTGGAGTGTATTACTAGCGGGAGGGAATGAGCAGTACTTC. Full variable domain (rest looked up from reference TRBV30 and TRBJ2-7): SQTIHQWPATLVQPVGSPLSLECTVEGTSNPNLYWYRQAAGRGLQLLFYSVGIGQISSEVPQNLSASRPQDRQFILSSKKLLLSDSGFYLCAWSVLLAGGNEQYFGPGTRLTVT.

This chain links TRBV11-3 with TRBJ2-7; TRBD2 is a possible D gene (5 bases). The germline V and J ends were trimmed by 0 bases and 4 bases, with 16 bases remaining between them. The germline gives CDR1 SGHNT, CDR2 YENEEA. The CDR3 contains 16 residues. CDR3 coding DNA: TGTGCCAGCAGCTTAGATTCGGCTAGCAGAAGATACGAGCAGTACTTC. The encoded protein is CASSLDSASRRYEQYF.

This rearrangement joins TRBV11-2 to TRBJ2-1; 11 positions agree with TRBD2. The length of the CDR3 is 16 residues. Germline values: CDR1 SGHAT, CDR2 FQNNGV. Trimming at V came to 4 bases and at J to 8 bases, leaving 10 bases not matched to a gene. The CDR3, as DNA: TGTGCCAGCAGCTCCCGACTAGCGGGGAGCCACTATGAGCAGTTCTTC. As protein: CASSSRLAGSHYEQFF.

The chain uses TRBV19 and TRBJ2-4; tentatively, D is TRBD1 (5 bases). The germline CDR1 and CDR2 sequences are LNHDA and SQIVND (reference sequence). V was trimmed by 7 bases and J by 7 bases, leaving 14 bases between them. This CDR3 is built from 13 residues. CDR3 DNA sequence: TGTGCCAGTAATAACCCAGGGCGGAACATTCAGTACTTC. It translates to CASNNPGRNIQYF. Supplemented by reference TRBV19 and TRBJ2-4, the full variable domain reads DGGITQSPKYLFRKEGQNVTLSCEQNLNHDAMYWYRQDPGQGLRLIYYSQIVNDFQKGDIAEGYSVSREKKESFPLTVTSAQKNPTAFYLCASNNPGRNIQYFGAGTRLSVL.

J is TRBJ1-5 and V is TRBV19; D is possibly TRBD1 (5 bases). Deletions cut 2 bases from V and 5 bases from J, with 10 bases between. Germline CDR1 and CDR2: LNHDA and SQIVND (reference sequence). This CDR3 spans 14 amino acids. The CDR3 spells CASSIQGGDQPQHF. The CDR3 nucleotides read TGTGCCAGTAGTATACAGGGAGGAGATCAGCCCCAGCATTTT.

This chain joins TRBV30 and TRBJ2-3; D is perhaps TRBD1 (6 bases). The CDR3 totals 16 residues. From germline, CDR1 is GTSNPN and CDR2 SVGIG (reference sequence). The V end lost 2 bases, the J end lost 3 bases, and 18 bases lay between the germline ends. In nucleotides, the CDR3 is TGTGCCTGGAGTAATGGGTGGCAGGGGATAACAGATACGCAGTATTTT. Its protein product is CAWSNGWQGITDTQYF.

The chain carries TRBV3-1 (or the pseudogene TRBV3-2) and TRBJ2-7, with 7 nucleotides matching TRBD2. V dropped 5 bases and J dropped 5; count of bases not matched to a gene: 12. This CDR3 comprises 15 residues. Germline-derived CDR1 and CDR2 are LGHDT and YNNKEL (reference sequence). The CDR3 spells CASSWEGTAGNEQYF. The CDR3 bases are TGTGCCAGCAGCTGGGAGGGAACTGCAGGGAACGAGCAGTACTTC.

In DNA, the CDR3 is TGCGCCAGCAGCACCGGATCCATGGACAGGGATTACACCTTC. It codes for CASSTGSMDRDYTF. The chain joins TRBV5-1 to TRBJ1-2; 8 bases agree with TRBD1. Trimming removed 4 bases from V and 11 bases from J; junction bases left unmatched: 13. CDR3 size: 14 residues. From germline, CDR1 is SGHRS and CDR2 YFSETQ. The full variable domain, with the rest looked up from reference TRBV5-1 and TRBJ1-2, is KAGVTQTPRYLIKTRGQQVTLSCSPISGHRSVSWYQQTPGQGLQFLFEYFSETQRNKGNFPGRFSGRQFSNSRSEMNVSTLELGDSALYLCASSTGSMDRDYTFGSGTRLTVV.

The chain has TRBV5-1 and TRBJ2-3; TRBD2 matches at 7 bases. The CDR3 spans 15 residues. V lost 0 bases to trimming and J lost 1 base; unmatched junction nucleotides: 2. Germline V lookup: CDR1 SGHRS, CDR2 YFSETQ. CDR3 nucleotides: TGCGCCAGCAGCTTGGAGGCGGGGGGCACAGATACGCAGTATTTT. Translating gives CASSLEAGGTDTQYF.

The chain uses TRBV5-1 and TRBJ2-7, with TRBD2 as a possible D gene (5 bases). Per germline, CDR1 SGHRS and CDR2 YFSETQ. V shed 0 bases and J shed 3 bases, with 13 bases lying between them. The length of the CDR3 is 15 residues. This CDR3 reads CASSLEPGTGYEQYF. CDR3 coding DNA: TGCGCCAGCAGCTTGGAACCGGGAACGGGCTACGAGCAGTACTTC.

The chain employs TRBV5-4 and TRBJ2-5, with a weak D call TRBD1 (6 bases). V was clipped by 9 bases and J by 3 bases, with 18 bases between them. The CDR3 spans 14 residues. Germline lookup yields CDR1 SGHNT and CDR2 YYREEE (reference sequence). Here the CDR3 DNA reads TGTGCCACCTCAGGGCCCCAGGGGAAAGAGACCCAGTACTTC. This sequence encodes CATSGPQGKETQYF.

The CDR3 sequence is CASSVTGEETQYF. Written as DNA, the CDR3 is TGTGCCAGCAGCGTTACAGGGGAAGAGACCCAGTACTTC. The chain combines TRBV7-9 with TRBJ2-5; 7 positions agree with TRBD1. This CDR3 has 13 residues. Germline values: CDR1 SEHNR, CDR2 FQNEAQ (reference sequence). V was pared by 5 bases and J by 3 bases, with 3 bases of the junction left unmatched.

The gene calls are TRBV30 and TRBJ1-4; D possibly corresponds to TRBD1 (5 bases). V lost 2 bases and J lost 5, with 12 bases in between. CDR3 length: 14 amino acids. Germline-derived CDR1 and CDR2 are GTSNPN and SVGIG (reference sequence). Written as DNA, the CDR3 is TGTGCCTGGAGTAGGGGACTCTCGAATGAAAAACTGTTTTTT. It encodes CAWSRGLSNEKLFF.

The chain has TRBV5-6 and TRBJ2-5; the match to TRBD2 covers 9 bases. J lost 1 base, V lost 4 bases, and 11 bases had no gene match. The CDR3 loop spans 17 amino acids. Germline CDR1 is SGHDT and CDR2 is YYEEEE. The CDR3 is CASSLTGRGGSQETQYF. In DNA, the CDR3 is TGTGCCAGCAGCCTAACGGGGCGGGGGGGCTCCCAAGAGACCCAGTACTTC.

The CDR3 loop is CASSPQGGDQYF. For the CDR3, the DNA is TGTGCCAGCAGCCCCCAGGGAGGGGACCAGTACTTC. The rearrangement joins TRBV3-1 (or the pseudogene TRBV3-2) to TRBJ2-5; 7 bases fit TRBD2. This CDR3 contains 12 residues. The V gene's germline CDR1 is LGHDT and CDR2 YNNKEL (reference sequence). Germline trimming cut 4 bases from V and 10 bases from J; bases unmatched to any gene: 6.

V and J are TRBV28 and TRBJ2-3; D possibly corresponds to TRBD2 (5 bases). Trimming took 3 bases from V and 0 from J, leaving 10 bases between them. CDR1 MDHEN and CDR2 SYDVKM come from the germline V gene. CDR3 size: 15 residues. The CDR3 loop is CASSLRTASTDTQYF. In DNA form, the CDR3 reads TGTGCCAGCAGTTTGCGGACTGCGAGCACAGATACGCAGTATTTT. The full variable domain, completed using reference TRBV28 and TRBJ2-3, is DVKVTQSSRYLVKRTGEKVFLECVQDMDHENMFWYRQDPGLGLRLIYFSYDVKMKEKGDIPEGYSVSREKKERFSLILESASTNQTSMYLCASSLRTASTDTQYFGPGTRLTVL.

This chain uses TRBV7-9 with TRBJ2-1, with D unclear. Per germline, CDR1 SEHNR and CDR2 FQNEAQ (reference sequence). CDR3 size: 12 residues. V shed 5 bases and J shed 4 bases, with 6 bases lying between them. In nucleotides, the CDR3 is TGTGCCAGCAGCCCAAAATACAATGAGCAGTTCTTC. This gives the protein CASSPKYNEQFF.

The chain has TRBV7-3 and TRBJ2-5; TRBD2 agrees at 7 bases. Germline CDR1 and CDR2: SGHTA and FQGTGA. J lost 8 bases, V lost 2 bases, and 5 bases had no gene match. The CDR3 sequence is 13 residues long. The CDR3 region has the DNA TGTGCCAGCAGCTTAGGGCGGGAGAACACCCAGTACTTC. It yields the protein CASSLGRENTQYF.

This chain connects TRBV28 to TRBJ2-1; TRBD1 might be the D (6 bases). Germline values: CDR1 MDHEN, CDR2 SYDVKM. V was trimmed by 3 bases and J by 0 bases, leaving 15 bases between them. The CDR3 length is 17 residues. CDR3 DNA: TGTGCCAGCAGTTTTCAACAGGGAAAACGCTCCTACAATGAGCAGTTCTTC. Its translation: CASSFQQGKRSYNEQFF.

The chain carries TRBV11-3 and TRBJ2-5, with 7 bases identical to TRBD1. The CDR3 has 14 residues. V lost 5 bases, J lost 3 bases, and 6 bases stayed unmatched. In germline, CDR1 is SGHNT, CDR2 YENEEA. The CDR3 reads CASSEYGTEETQYF. For the CDR3, the DNA is TGTGCCAGCAGCGAATACGGGACAGAAGAGACCCAGTACTTC.

The chain has TRBV4-3 and TRBJ2-2; no reliable D call. The CDR3 loop spans 14 amino acids. Germline values: CDR1 LGHNA, CDR2 YSLEER. V gave up 1 base and J gave up 4 bases, with 7 bases separating them. This CDR3 reads CASSQGYSTGELFF. The CDR3, as DNA: TGCGCCAGCAGCCAAGGGTACAGCACCGGGGAGCTGTTTTTT.